This T cell receptor beta chain came from a study of blood T cell repertoires in COVID-19. Study background: Samples representing acute and convalescent COVID-19 were sourced from the United States, Italy and Spain. The cDNA or gDNA used as material had been derived from T cells, B-cell-depleted T cells, or PBMCs.

CDR1 is SGHDT and CDR2 is YYEEEE in the germline V gene. CDR3 length: 13 residues. V lost 1 base to trimming and J lost 4 bases, with 7 bases between them. Per the original methods: Amplification with reference gene primers provided the estimates of nucleated cell counts. Profiled with immunoSEQ multiplex PCR; TCRdb holds only in-frame clones, not every one. D and trimming were read from the DNA, whereas the V and J calls and clone size are those reported in that table. The repertoire consists of around 100,000 clones, with 69% occurring once and the leading ten covering approximately 6.2%. The sample was peripheral blood. The chain joins TRBV5-6 to TRBJ2-3, with D possibly being TRBD1 (6 bases). The origin of this receptor is a man older than 75 with acute or convalescent COVID-19. CDR3: CASSLKGADTQYF. The DNA of the CDR3 is TGTGCCAGCAGCTTGAAGGGGGCAGATACGCAGTATTTT.